The 22 T cell receptor beta chains in this list originate from one sample, sequenced in a study of blood T cell repertoires in COVID-19. Libraries were prepared by immunoSEQ multiplex PCR; TCRdb keeps only in-frame clonotypes and omits some of them. The sample holds 150,000 to 200,000 clones; around 90% are singletons and the top ten take more than 1.5%. Sequenced sample: peripheral blood. The receptors come from a woman aged 50 to 60 with acute or convalescent COVID-19.

This clone was detected only a few times. The chain employs TRBV5-5 and TRBJ2-5, with 8 positions matching TRBD2. The CDR3 covers 13 residues. Trimming at V came to 3 bases and at J to 6 bases, leaving 4 bases not matched to a gene. The germline CDR1 and CDR2 sequences are SGHKS and YYEKEE (reference sequence). The CDR3 loop is CASSSGLAQTQYF. Here the CDR3 DNA reads TGTGCCAGCAGCTCCGGACTAGCTCAGACCCAGTACTTC.

The chain recombines TRBV9 with TRBJ2-1, with D possibly TRBD1 on 6 matching bases. V was trimmed by 0 bases and J by 8 bases, leaving 9 bases between them. CDR1 and CDR2 (germline): SGDLS, YYNGEE. The CDR3 totals 13 residues. In DNA form, the CDR3 reads TGTGCCAGCAGCGTAGTCACAGGGTATGAGCAGTTCTTC. It encodes CASSVVTGYEQFF. The entire variable domain, with the rest obtained from reference TRBV9 and TRBJ2-1, is as follows: DSGVTQTPKHLITATGQRVTLRCSPRSGDLSVYWYQQSLDQGLQFLIQYYNGEERAKGNILERFSAQQFPDLHSELNLSSLELGDSALYFCASSVVTGYEQFFGPGTRLTVL.

The genes are TRBV6-4 and TRBJ2-3, with 12 bases that match TRBD2. Per the germline V gene, CDR1 is MRHNA and CDR2 is SNTAGT. Germline trimming cut 4 bases from V and 3 bases from J; bases unmatched to any gene: 2. CDR3 size: 15 residues. The chain's CDR3 is CASSALAGGTDTQYF. The CDR3 DNA reads as TGTGCCAGCAGTGCCCTAGCGGGGGGGACAGATACGCAGTATTTT.

This sequence joins TRBV7-9 and TRBJ2-2, with TRBD2 matching 9 bases. This CDR3 has 19 amino acids. The V gene's germline CDR1 is SEHNR and CDR2 FQNEAQ (reference sequence). The V segment lost 1 base and the J segment 1 base; nucleotides outside the gene matches: 10. The CDR3 DNA follows: TGTGCCAGCAGCTTAGTCCCCGGAAAGCGGGGGGTGAACACCGGGGAGCTGTTTTTT. Its protein product is CASSLVPGKRGVNTGELFF.

The V gene is TRBV5-1, the J gene TRBJ1-2, with 8 bases fitting TRBD1. The CDR3 sequence is 12 residues long. Per germline, CDR1 SGHRS and CDR2 YFSETQ. J was trimmed by 8 bases and V by 4 bases; bases with no gene match: 4. The DNA of the CDR3 is TGCGCCAGCAGCCCTGGACAGGGAGGCTACACCTTC. Its translation: CASSPGQGGYTF.

The V call is TRBV19, the J call TRBJ1-3, with TRBD1 as a possible D gene (6 bases). This CDR3 is built from 15 residues. Germline V gene sequence: CDR1 LNHDA, CDR2 SQIVND (reference sequence). V shed 3 bases and J shed 0 bases, with 9 bases lying between them. The CDR3 DNA sequence: TGTGCCAGTAGTATTGGGGGCTCCTCTGGAAACACCATATATTTT. Its translation is CASSIGGSSGNTIYF. Together with reference TRBV19 and TRBJ1-3, the CDR3 gives the full variable domain: DGGITQSPKYLFRKEGQNVTLSCEQNLNHDAMYWYRQDPGQGLRLIYYSQIVNDFQKGDIAEGYSVSREKKESFPLTVTSAQKNPTAFYLCASSIGGSSGNTIYFGEGSWLTVV.

The chain combines TRBV6-5 with TRBJ2-7, with D perhaps matching TRBD2 (6 bases). Germline values: CDR1 MNHEY, CDR2 SVGAGI. The CDR3 is 13 residues long. V was trimmed by 10 bases and J by 0 bases, leaving 13 bases between them. CDR3 bases: TGTGCCACCGGACGGGGGAGCTCCTACGAGCAGTACTTC. Protein: CATGRGSSYEQYF.

This rearrangement joins TRBV13 to TRBJ1-2; D remains ambiguous. Trimming cost V 5 bases and J 3 bases, with 16 bases left between them. Germline V gene data show CDR1 as PRHDT and CDR2 as FYEKMQ (reference sequence). The CDR3 loop spans 15 amino acids. The CDR3: CASSQVGPFYYGYTF. The DNA for the CDR3 is TGTGCCAGCAGCCAGGTGGGTCCCTTCTACTATGGCTACACCTTC. The full variable domain, its missing parts supplied by reference TRBV13 and TRBJ1-2, is AAGVIQSPRHLIKEKRETATLKCYPIPRHDTVYWYQQGPGQDPQFLISFYEKMQSDKGSIPDRFSAQQFSDYHSELNMSSLELGDSALYFCASSQVGPFYYGYTFGSGTRLTVV.

This chain links TRBV13 with TRBJ1-4; D is undetermined. The CDR3 has 14 residues. V was clipped by 7 bases and J by 8 bases, with 17 bases between them. The V gene's germline CDR1 is PRHDT and CDR2 FYEKMQ (reference sequence). This CDR3 reads CASTIMGGSEKLFF. The CDR3, as DNA: TGTGCCAGCACAATCATGGGTGGGAGCGAAAAACTGTTTTTT.

The chain is built from TRBV12-3 or TRBV12-4 and TRBJ1-2; maybe TRBD1 (5 bases). Deletions cut 3 bases from V and 5 bases from J, with 10 bases between. The length of the CDR3 is 13 residues. This CDR3 is CASSFPQVYGYTF. CDR3 coding DNA: TGTGCCAGCAGTTTTCCACAGGTATATGGCTACACCTTC.

The chain links TRBV5-1 to TRBJ1-2; TRBD1 agrees at 8 bases. CDR1 SGHRS and CDR2 YFSETQ come from the germline V gene. With 7 bases clipped from V and 4 bases from J, the junction kept 6 bases outside the gene matches. The CDR3 has 13 residues. Here the CDR3 DNA reads TGCGCCAGCTCACACAGGGGGGCCTATGGCTACACCTTC. Encoded protein: CASSHRGAYGYTF.

V usage is TRBV11-2 and J usage is TRBJ1-4, with TRBD1 matching 8 bases. V was pared by 4 bases and J by 5 bases, with 3 bases of the junction left unmatched. The V gene's germline CDR1 is SGHAT and CDR2 FQNNGV. The CDR3 runs 14 residues. The CDR3 reads CASSYTGGNEKLFF. CDR3 DNA: TGTGCCAGCAGCTATACAGGGGGGAATGAAAAACTGTTTTTT.

The chain is built from TRBV6-5 and TRBJ2-3, with TRBD1 identical over 8 bases. Germline V gene lookup returns CDR1 MNHEY and CDR2 SVGAGI. The V and J ends lost 7 bases and 2 bases, in that order; junction bases with no gene match: 8. This CDR3 is 15 amino acids long. The CDR3 loop reads CASIIGQGATDTQYF. As DNA, the CDR3 is TGTGCCAGCATAATCGGCCAGGGGGCCACAGATACGCAGTATTTT.

V gene TRBV12-5 combines with J gene TRBJ1-5; no definite D call. V lost 4 bases and J lost 3, with 13 bases in between. Germline CDR1 LGHNT, CDR2 FRNRAP. The CDR3 sequence is 15 residues long. The DNA for the CDR3 is TGTGCTAGTGGTTCTAGCCTCACCTTCAATCAGCCCCAGCATTTT. Translating it yields CASGSSLTFNQPQHF.

This chain connects TRBV21-1 to TRBJ2-7; the table's D call, TRBD2, has no DNA check behind it. TRBV21-1 is noted as a pseudogene. The CDR3 spans 16 residues. In nucleotides, the CDR3 is TGTGCCAGCAGCGCCCCGGGGGGGAGTCTCCACTACGAGCAGTACTTC. This encodes CASSAPGGSLHYEQYF.

This clone was observed a single time. The V and J genes are TRBV6-1 and TRBJ2-7; a possible D gene is TRBD2 (7 bases). From germline, CDR1 is MNHNS and CDR2 SASEGT. Deletions cut 1 base from V and 5 bases from J, with 15 bases between. The CDR3 loop spans 15 amino acids. CDR3 DNA sequence: TGTGCCAGCAGTGAAGAGGGGCAGGGGAGGGACGAGCAGTACTTC. Residues: CASSEEGQGRDEQYF.

The chain joins TRBV19 to TRBJ1-4; 10 bases match TRBD1. Germline CDR1 and CDR2: LNHDA and SQIVND (reference sequence). V gave up 4 bases and J gave up 6 bases; unmatched junction bases: 2. CDR3 length equals 14 residues. The CDR3 is CASSTGTGDEKLFF. The CDR3 DNA follows: TGTGCCAGTAGTACCGGGACAGGGGATGAAAAACTGTTTTTT. Full variable domain (outside the CDR3, taken from reference TRBV19 and TRBJ1-4): DGGITQSPKYLFRKEGQNVTLSCEQNLNHDAMYWYRQDPGQGLRLIYYSQIVNDFQKGDIAEGYSVSREKKESFPLTVTSAQKNPTAFYLCASSTGTGDEKLFFGSGTQLSVL.

The chain combines TRBV30 with TRBJ2-5, with a tentative D call TRBD2 (5 bases). The CDR3 contains 14 residues. In germline, CDR1 is GTSNPN, CDR2 SVGIG (reference sequence). The ends were cut back, 8 bases at V and 4 bases at J, with 20 bases in the middle. CDR3 region: CATSPGSLPETQYF. Written as DNA, the CDR3 is TGTGCCACTAGTCCGGGATCCCTACCAGAGACCCAGTACTTC.

This clone was counted a few times. CDR3 in amino acids: CAWSARRGQGNQPQHF. The CDR3 bases are TGTGCCTGGAGTGCCCGCAGGGGGCAGGGCAATCAGCCCCAGCATTTT. This chain connects TRBV30 to TRBJ1-5; 8 bases are shared with TRBD1. Germline-derived CDR1 and CDR2 are GTSNPN and SVGIG (reference sequence). V gave up 1 base and J gave up 2 bases; unmatched junction bases: 7. The CDR3 has 16 amino acids.

The table lists this clone with a few counts. CDR3 region: CASSPAGGNYGYTF. DNA of the CDR3: TGTGCCAGCAGTCCCGCGGGGGGGAACTATGGCTACACCTTC. The chain has TRBV6-5 and TRBJ1-2; D is perhaps TRBD1 (5 bases). The germline V gene has CDR1 MNHEY and CDR2 SVGAGI. Trimming removed 5 bases at V and 2 bases at J, with 12 bases between. The CDR3 is 14 residues long.

This clone has just one count. CDR3 coding DNA: TGTGCCAGCAGCGCCAGCGGGAGCTCCTACAATGAGCAGTTCTTC. This sequence encodes CASSASGSSYNEQFF. The chain has TRBV9 and TRBJ2-1; 8 bases agree with TRBD2. Trimming removed 3 bases from V and 0 bases from J; junction bases left unmatched: 2. This CDR3 contains 15 residues. Germline V gene data show CDR1 as SGDLS and CDR2 as YYNGEE.

The gene calls are TRBV4-3 and TRBJ1-4; D possibly corresponds to TRBD1 (5 bases). Germline V gives CDR1 LGHNA, CDR2 YSLEER. This CDR3 spans 17 amino acids. V gave up 0 bases and J gave up 1 base, with 12 bases separating them. In DNA, the CDR3 is TGCGCCAGCAGCCAAGATTTGCAGGGCGGAACTAATGAAAAACTGTTTTTT. Its translation: CASSQDLQGGTNEKLFF.